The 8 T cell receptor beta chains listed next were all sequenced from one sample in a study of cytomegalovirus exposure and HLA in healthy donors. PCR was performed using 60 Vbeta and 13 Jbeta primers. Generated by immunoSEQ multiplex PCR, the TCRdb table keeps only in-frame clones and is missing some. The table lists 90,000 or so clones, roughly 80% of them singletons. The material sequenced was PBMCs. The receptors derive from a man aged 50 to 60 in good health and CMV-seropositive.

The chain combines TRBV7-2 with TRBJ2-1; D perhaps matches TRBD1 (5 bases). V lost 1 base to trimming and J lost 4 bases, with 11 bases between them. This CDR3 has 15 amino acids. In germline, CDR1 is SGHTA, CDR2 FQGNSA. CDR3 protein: CASSLEGATYNEQFF. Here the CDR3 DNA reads TGTGCCAGCAGCTTAGAAGGGGCTACTTACAATGAGCAGTTCTTC.

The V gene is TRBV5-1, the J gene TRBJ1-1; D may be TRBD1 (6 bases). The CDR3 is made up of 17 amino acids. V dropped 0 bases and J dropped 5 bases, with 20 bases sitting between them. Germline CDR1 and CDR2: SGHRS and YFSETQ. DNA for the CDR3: TGCGCCAGCAGCTTGGACGGAGGAGGGGGGGGAGGAACTGAAGCTTTCTTT. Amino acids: CASSLDGGGGGGTEAFF.

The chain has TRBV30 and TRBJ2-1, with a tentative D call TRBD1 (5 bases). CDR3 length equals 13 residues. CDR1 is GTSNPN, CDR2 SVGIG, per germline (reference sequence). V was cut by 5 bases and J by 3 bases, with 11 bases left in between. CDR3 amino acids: CAWGYTGYNEQFF. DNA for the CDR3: TGTGCCTGGGGTTATACAGGCTACAATGAGCAGTTCTTC.

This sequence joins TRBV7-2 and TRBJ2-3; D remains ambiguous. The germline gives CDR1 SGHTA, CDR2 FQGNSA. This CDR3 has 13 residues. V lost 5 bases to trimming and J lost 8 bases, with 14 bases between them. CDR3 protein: CASSPETTRTQYF. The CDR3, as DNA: TGTGCCAGCAGCCCGGAAACTACGCGTACGCAGTATTTT. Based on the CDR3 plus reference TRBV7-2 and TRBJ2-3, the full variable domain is GAGVSQSPSNKVTEKGKDVELRCDPISGHTALYWYRQSLGQGLEFLIYFQGNSAPDKSGLPSDRFSAERTGGSVSTLTIQRTQQEDSAVYLCASSPETTRTQYFGPGTRLTVL.

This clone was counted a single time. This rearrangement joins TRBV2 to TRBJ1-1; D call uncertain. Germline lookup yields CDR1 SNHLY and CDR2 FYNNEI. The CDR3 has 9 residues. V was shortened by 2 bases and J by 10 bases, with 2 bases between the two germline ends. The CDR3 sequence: CASSERAFF. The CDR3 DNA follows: TGTGCCAGCAGTGAACGAGCTTTCTTT.

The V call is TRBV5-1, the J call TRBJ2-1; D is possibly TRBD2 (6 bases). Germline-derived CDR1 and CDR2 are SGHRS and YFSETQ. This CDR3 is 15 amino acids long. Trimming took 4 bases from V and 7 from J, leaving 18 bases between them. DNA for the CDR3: TGCGCCAGCAGCCAGGAGGGGCCGGGGTCTAATGAGCAGTTCTTC. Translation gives CASSQEGPGSNEQFF. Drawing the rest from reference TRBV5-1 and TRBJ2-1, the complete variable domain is KAGVTQTPRYLIKTRGQQVTLSCSPISGHRSVSWYQQTPGQGLQFLFEYFSETQRNKGNFPGRFSGRQFSNSRSEMNVSTLELGDSALYLCASSQEGPGSNEQFFGPGTRLTVL.

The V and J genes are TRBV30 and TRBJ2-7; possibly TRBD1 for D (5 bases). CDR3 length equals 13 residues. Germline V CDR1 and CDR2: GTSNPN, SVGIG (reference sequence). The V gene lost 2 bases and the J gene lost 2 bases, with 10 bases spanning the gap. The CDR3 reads CAWSTTDPYEQYF. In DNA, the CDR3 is TGTGCCTGGAGTACGACAGACCCCTACGAGCAGTACTTC.

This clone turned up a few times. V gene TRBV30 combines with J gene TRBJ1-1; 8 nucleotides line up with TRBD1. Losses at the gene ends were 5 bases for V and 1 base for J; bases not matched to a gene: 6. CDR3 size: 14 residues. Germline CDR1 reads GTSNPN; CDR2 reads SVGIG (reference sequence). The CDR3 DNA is TGTGCCTGGCATACCGGGACAGGGAACACTGAAGCTTTCTTT. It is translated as CAWHTGTGNTEAFF.